These T cell receptor beta chains were read from a single sample in a study of HIV-infected patients and healthy controls. TCRdb used MiXCR to reprocess the 5' RACE reads, holding one entry per CDR3 protein. The table shows about 18,000 distinct CDR3 sequences, with under 9% occurring only once. Sequencing used blood, obtained during antiretroviral therapy. The origin of the receptors is an adult with HIV infection. Both conserved end residues are part of each CDR3. The order of the fields is D gene, clone size, J gene, V gene, CDR3 length, CDR3 protein, CDR3 DNA. The D gene is left open where the match is weak. Size tells how often a clone was seen (once, few, many) or the class of an expanded clone, and some rows leave it out.

>NA|many|TRBJ2-2|TRBV4-1|13
CASSSPAAGELFF
TGCGCCAGCAGCTCCCCGGCGGCTGGGGAGCTGTTTTTT
>NA|many|TRBJ2-1|TRBV27|16
CASSFGEGSSYNEQFF
TGTGCCAGCAGTTTTGGTGAGGGAAGCTCCTACAATGAGCAGTTCTTC
>NA|many|TRBJ1-3|TRBV3-1|17
CASSQELGRGYGNTIYF
TGTGCCAGCAGCCAAGAGTTGGGCAGGGGTTATGGAAACACCATATATTTT
>NA|many|TRBJ1-4|TRBV7-9|16
CASSSLTGSRNEKLFF
TGTGCCAGCAGCTCACTTACAGGGAGTAGAAATGAAAAACTGTTTTTT
>TRBD1|many|TRBJ2-2|TRBV25-1|15
CASSPDRGGTGELFF
TGTGCCAGCAGTCCTGACAGGGGTGGCACCGGGGAGCTGTTTTTT
>NA|NA|TRBJ2-1|TRBV7-2|14
CASSLAGTDYEQFF
TGTGCCAGCAGCTTAGCCGGGACGGACTATGAGCAGTTCTTC
>NA|many|TRBJ2-3|TRBV28|16
CASSLSEPEGQYTQYF
TGTGCCAGCAGTTTATCGGAACCTGAGGGACAATATACGCAGTATTTT
>NA|many|TRBJ1-1|TRBV7-2|13
CASSPSWAREAFF
TGTGCCAGCAGCCCTAGCTGGGCCAGAGAAGCTTTCTTT
>TRBD2|NA|TRBJ2-1|TRBV19|15
CASSIFSGGYNEQFF
TGTGCCAGTAGTATATTTAGCGGGGGATACAATGAGCAGTTCTTC
>TRBD1|many|TRBJ2-5|TRBV4-1|15
CASSQGWTGQETQYF
TGCGCCAGCAGCCAAGGCTGGACAGGGCAAGAGACCCAGTACTTC
>TRBD2|many|TRBJ2-3|TRBV30|15
CAWSVGPAGGPPQYF
TGTGCCTGGAGTGTCGGTCCAGCGGGGGGGCCTCCGCAGTATTTT
>TRBD1|NA|TRBJ1-4|TRBV5-1|16
CASSLKTGEAFEKLFF
TGCGCCAGCAGTCTTAAGACAGGGGAGGCTTTTGAAAAACTGTTTTTT
>NA|many|TRBJ2-2|TRBV27|13
CASSPLATGELFF
TGTGCCAGCAGTCCTCTAGCGACCGGGGAGCTGTTTTTT
>TRBD1|many|TRBJ1-6|TRBV5-1|14
CASSSTGVDSPLHF
TGCGCCAGCAGCTCGACAGGGGTTGATTCACCCCTCCACTTT
>TRBD1|few|TRBJ2-7|TRBV10-3|14
CATTDRGLMDEQYF
TGTGCCACAACTGACAGGGGTTTAATGGACGAGCAGTACTTC
>TRBD1|many|TRBJ2-7|TRBV5-4|14
CASSPGQGSYEQYF
TGTGCCAGCAGCCCCGGACAGGGCTCCTACGAGCAGTACTTC
>TRBD1|many|TRBJ1-5|TRBV28|17
CASSSPRTGGTNQPQHF
TGTGCCAGCAGTTCTCCTCGGACAGGGGGAACCAATCAGCCCCAGCATTTT